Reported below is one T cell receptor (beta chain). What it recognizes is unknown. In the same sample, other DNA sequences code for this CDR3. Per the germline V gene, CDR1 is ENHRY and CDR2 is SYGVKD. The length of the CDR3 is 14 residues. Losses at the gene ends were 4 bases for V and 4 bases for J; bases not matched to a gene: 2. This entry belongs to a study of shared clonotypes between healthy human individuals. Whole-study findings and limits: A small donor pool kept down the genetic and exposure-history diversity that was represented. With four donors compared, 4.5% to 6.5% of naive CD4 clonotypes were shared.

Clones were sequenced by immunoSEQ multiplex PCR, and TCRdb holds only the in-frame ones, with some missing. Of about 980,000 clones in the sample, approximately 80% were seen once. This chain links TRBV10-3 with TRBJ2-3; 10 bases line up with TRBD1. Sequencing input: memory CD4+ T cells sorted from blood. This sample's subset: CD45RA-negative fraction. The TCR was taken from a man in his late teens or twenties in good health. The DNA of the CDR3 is TGTGCCATCAGTGGACAGGGGGCAGCAGATACGCAGTATTTT. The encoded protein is CAISGQGAADTQYF.